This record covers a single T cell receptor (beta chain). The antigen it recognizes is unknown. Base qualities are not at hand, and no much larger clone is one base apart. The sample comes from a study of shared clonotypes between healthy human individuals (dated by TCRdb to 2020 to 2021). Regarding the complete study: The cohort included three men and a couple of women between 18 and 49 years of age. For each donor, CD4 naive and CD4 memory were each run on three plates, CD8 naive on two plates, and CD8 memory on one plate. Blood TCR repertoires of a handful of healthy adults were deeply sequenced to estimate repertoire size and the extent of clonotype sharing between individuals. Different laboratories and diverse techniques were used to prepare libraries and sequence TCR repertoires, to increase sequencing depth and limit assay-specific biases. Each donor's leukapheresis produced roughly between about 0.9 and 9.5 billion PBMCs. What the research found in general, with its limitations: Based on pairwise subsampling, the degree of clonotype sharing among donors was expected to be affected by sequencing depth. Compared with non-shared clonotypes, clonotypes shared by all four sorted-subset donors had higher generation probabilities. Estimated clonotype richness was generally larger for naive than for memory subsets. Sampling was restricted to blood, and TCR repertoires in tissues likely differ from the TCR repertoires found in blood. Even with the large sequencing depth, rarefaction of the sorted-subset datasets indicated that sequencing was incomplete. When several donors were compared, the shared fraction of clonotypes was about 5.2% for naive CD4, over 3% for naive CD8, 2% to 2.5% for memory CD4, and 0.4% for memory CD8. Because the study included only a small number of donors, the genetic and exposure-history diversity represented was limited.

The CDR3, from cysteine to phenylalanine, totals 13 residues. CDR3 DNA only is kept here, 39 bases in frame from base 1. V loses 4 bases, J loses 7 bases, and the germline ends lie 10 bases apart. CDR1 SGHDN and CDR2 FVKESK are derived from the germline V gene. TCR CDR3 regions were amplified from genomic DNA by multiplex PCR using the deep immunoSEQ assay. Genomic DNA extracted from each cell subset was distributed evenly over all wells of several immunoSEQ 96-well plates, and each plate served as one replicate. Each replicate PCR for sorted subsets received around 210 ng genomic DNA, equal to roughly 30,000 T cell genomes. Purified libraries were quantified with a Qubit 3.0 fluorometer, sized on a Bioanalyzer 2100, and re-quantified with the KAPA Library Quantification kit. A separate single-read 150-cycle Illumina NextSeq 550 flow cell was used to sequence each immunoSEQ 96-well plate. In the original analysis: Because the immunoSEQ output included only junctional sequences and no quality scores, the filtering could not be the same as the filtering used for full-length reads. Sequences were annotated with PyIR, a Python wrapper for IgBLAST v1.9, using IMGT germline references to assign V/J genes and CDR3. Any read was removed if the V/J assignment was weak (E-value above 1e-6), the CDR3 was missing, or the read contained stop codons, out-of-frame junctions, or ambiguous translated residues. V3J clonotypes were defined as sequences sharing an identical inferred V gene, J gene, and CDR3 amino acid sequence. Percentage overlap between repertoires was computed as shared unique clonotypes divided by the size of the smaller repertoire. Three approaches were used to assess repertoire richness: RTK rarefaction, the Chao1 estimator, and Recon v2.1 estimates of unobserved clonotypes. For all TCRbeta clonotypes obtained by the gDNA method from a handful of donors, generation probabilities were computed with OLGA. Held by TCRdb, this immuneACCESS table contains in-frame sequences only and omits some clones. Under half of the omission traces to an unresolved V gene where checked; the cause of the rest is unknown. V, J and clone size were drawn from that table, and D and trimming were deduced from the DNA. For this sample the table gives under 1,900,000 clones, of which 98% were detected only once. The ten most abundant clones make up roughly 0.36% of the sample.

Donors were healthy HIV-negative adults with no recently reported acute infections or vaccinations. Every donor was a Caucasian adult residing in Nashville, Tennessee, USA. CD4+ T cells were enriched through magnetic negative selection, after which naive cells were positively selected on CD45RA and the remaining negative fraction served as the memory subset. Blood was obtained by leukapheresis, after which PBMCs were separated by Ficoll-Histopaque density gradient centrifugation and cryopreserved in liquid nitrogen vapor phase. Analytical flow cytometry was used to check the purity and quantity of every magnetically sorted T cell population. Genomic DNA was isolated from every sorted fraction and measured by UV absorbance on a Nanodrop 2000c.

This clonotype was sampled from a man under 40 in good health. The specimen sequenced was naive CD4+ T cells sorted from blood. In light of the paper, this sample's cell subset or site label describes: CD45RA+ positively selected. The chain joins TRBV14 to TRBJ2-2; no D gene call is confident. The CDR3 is CASSLGWDGELFF. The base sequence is TGTGCCAGCAGCCTAGGTTGGGACGGGGAGCTGTTTTTT.